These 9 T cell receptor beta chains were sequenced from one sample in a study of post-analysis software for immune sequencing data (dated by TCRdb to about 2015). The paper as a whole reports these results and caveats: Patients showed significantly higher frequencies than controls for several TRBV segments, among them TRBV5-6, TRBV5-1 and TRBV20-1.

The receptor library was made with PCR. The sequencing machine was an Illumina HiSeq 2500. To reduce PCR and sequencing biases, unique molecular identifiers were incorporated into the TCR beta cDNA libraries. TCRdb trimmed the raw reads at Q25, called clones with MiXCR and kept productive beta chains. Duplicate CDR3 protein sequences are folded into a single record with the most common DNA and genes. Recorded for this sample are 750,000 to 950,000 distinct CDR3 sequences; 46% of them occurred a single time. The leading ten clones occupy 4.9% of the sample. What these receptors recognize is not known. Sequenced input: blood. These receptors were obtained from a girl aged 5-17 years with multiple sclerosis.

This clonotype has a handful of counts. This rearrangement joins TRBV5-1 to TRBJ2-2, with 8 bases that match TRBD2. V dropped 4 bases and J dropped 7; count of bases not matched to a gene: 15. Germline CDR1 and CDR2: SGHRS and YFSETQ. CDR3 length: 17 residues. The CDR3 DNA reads TGCGCCAGCAGCGAGAATCCGGGACTAGTTCAGTACGGGGAGCTGTTTTTT. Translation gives CASSENPGLVQYGELFF.

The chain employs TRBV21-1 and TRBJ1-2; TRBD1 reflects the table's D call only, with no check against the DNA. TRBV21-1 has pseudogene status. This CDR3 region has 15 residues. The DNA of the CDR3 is TGTGCCAGCATCTCCTGGACAGGCGGCGAGTATGGCTACACCTTC. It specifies CASISWTGGEYGYTF.

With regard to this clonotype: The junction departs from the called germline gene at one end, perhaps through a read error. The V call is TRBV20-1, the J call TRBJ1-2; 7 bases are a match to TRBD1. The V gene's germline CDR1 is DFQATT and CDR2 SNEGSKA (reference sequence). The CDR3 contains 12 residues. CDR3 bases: TGTAGTACCGGACAGGTCGGGGATGGCTACACCTTC. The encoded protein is CSTGQVGDGYTF.

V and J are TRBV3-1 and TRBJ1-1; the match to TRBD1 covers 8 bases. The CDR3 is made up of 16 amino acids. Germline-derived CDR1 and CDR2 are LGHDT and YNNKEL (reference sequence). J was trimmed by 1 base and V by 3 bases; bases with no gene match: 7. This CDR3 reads CASSHTGTGGNTEAFF. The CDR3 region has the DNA TGTGCCAGCAGCCACACCGGGACAGGTGGGAACACTGAAGCTTTCTTT.

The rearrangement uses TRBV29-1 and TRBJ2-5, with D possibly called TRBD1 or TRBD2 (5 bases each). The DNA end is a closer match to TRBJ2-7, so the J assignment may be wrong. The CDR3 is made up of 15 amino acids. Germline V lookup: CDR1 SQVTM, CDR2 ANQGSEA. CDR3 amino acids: CSVEESGTTSYEQYF. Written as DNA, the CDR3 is TGCAGCGTTGAAGAATCCGGGACCACGTCCTACGAGCAGTACTTC.

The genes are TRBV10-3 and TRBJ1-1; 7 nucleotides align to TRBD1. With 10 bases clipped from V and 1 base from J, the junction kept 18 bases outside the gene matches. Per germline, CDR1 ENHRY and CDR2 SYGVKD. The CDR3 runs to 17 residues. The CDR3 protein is CATSMAPKTGENTEAFF. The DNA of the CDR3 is TGTGCCACCTCGATGGCCCCTAAAACAGGGGAGAACACTGAAGCTTTCTTT.

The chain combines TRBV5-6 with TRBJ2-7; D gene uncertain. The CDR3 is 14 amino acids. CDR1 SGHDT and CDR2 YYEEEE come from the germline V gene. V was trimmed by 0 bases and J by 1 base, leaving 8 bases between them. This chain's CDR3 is CASSLGGFSYEQYF. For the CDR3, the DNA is TGTGCCAGCAGCTTGGGAGGATTTTCCTACGAGCAGTACTTC.

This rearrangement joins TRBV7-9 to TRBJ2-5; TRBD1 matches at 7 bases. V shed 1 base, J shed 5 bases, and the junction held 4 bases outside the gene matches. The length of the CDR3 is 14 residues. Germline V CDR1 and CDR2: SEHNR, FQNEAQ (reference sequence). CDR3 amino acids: CASSLVDREETQYF. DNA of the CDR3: TGTGCCAGCAGCTTAGTTGACAGGGAGGAGACCCAGTACTTC. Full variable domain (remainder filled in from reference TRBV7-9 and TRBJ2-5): DTGVSQNPRHKITKRGQNVTFRCDPISEHNRLYWYRQTLGQGPEFLTYFQNEAQLEKSRLLSDRFSAERPKGSFSTLEIQRTEQGDSAMYLCASSLVDREETQYFGPGTRLLVL.

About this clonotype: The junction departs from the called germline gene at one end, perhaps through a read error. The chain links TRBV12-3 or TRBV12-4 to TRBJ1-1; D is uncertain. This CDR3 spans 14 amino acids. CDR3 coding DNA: TGTGCCAGCAGTACGCAGCTGGGGAACGCTGAAGCTTTCTTT. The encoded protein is CASSTQLGNAEAFF.